These 3 T cell receptor beta chains were sequenced from one sample in a study of blood T cell repertoires in COVID-19. TCRdb's copy holds only in-frame clones and misses some; the assay was immunoSEQ multiplex PCR. Of about 47,000 clones in the sample, 65% to 85% were seen once. Sequenced material: peripheral blood. These receptors were collected from a man aged 45-65 years with acute or convalescent COVID-19.

This chain links TRBV28 with TRBJ1-2; D not certain. CDR1 and CDR2 from the germline V gene are MDHEN and SYDVKM. Trimming cost V 1 base and J 0 bases, with 6 bases left between them. The CDR3 consists of 14 residues. The CDR3: CASSLSGANYGYTF. Here the CDR3 DNA reads TGTGCCAGCAGTTTATCAGGCGCTAACTATGGCTACACCTTC.

V is TRBV10-1 and J is TRBJ2-1, with TRBD1 matching 10 bases. CDR1 is WNHNN, CDR2 SYGVQD, per germline (reference sequence). The CDR3 is made up of 15 amino acids. V lost 5 bases to trimming and J lost 8 bases; unmatched junction nucleotides: 9. The CDR3 loop is CASSRKDRGEDEQFF. The CDR3 DNA reads TGCGCCAGCAGTCGAAAGGACAGGGGGGAGGATGAGCAGTTCTTC.

J is TRBJ1-6 and V is TRBV30; D remains ambiguous. V was cut by 2 bases and J by 8 bases, with 16 bases left in between. CDR1 is GTSNPN, CDR2 SVGIG, per germline (reference sequence). This CDR3 spans 15 amino acids. CDR3 residues: CAWSTPFGLHSPLHF. Written as DNA, the CDR3 is TGTGCCTGGAGTACCCCATTTGGGCTGCATTCACCCCTCCACTTT.